This T cell receptor (beta chain) emerged from a study of control samples from healthy donors and cancer patients. The germline V and J ends were trimmed by 7 bases and 6 bases, with 12 bases remaining between them. The CDR3 sequence is 12 residues long. The germline V gene has CDR1 SNHLY and CDR2 FYNNEI. Only in-frame clones appear in the TCRdb table, and some are missing; sequencing was by immunoSEQ multiplex PCR. The data show roughly 130,000 clones, with around 90% seen just once and roughly 9.4% held by the top ten. V usage is TRBV2 and J usage is TRBJ1-2; D may be TRBD1 (5 bases). This receptor was obtained from a man between 18 and 35 years old in good health. The material sequenced was blood. CDR3 bases: TGTGCCAGCACGGGGCTCACGGATGGCTACACCTTC. Translated, it gives CASTGLTDGYTF. Variable domain in full (rest from reference TRBV2 and TRBJ1-2): EPEVTQTPSHQVTQMGQEVILRCVPISNHLYFYWYRQILGQKVEFLVSFYNNEISEKSEIFDDQFSVERPDGSNFTLKIRSTKLEDSAMYFCASTGLTDGYTFGSGTRLTVV.